Sequencing of this T cell receptor beta chain was carried out in a study of T-cell memory formation after mild COVID-19. Study summary: Largely, TCR clusters stayed within a single donor.

V gave up 7 bases and J gave up 4 bases; unmatched junction bases: 11. Germline V gives CDR1 SGHVS, CDR2 FQNEAQ. The CDR3 is 16 residues long. About this clonotype: The target antigen is unknown.

UMIs and sample barcodes were carried by the TCR alpha and TCR beta cDNA libraries that 5'RACE produced using constant-segment primers. TCRdb re-analysed the 5' RACE reads in MiXCR, keeping a single row per CDR3 protein. The data show over 350,000 distinct CDR3 sequences, with about 24% seen just once and about 8.7% held by the top ten. Findings of the study overall: Several responding clones turned up in pre-infection memory, indicating that cross-reactive memory may have taken part. Of the contracting clones, CD4+ ones lay mainly in CM and EM, and CD8+ ones in EMRA.

The sample was PBMCs or a T cell subset sorted from them (not recorded which). The V gene is TRBV7-8, the J gene TRBJ2-3, with 10 bases aligning to TRBD2. This clonotype originated in an adult woman who had mild COVID-19 (a few samples of this study predate the infection). Cell type and time point are not known. The CDR3 spells CASNKAGGHSADTQYF. In DNA form, the CDR3 reads TGTGCCAGCAACAAAGCGGGGGGGCATTCAGCAGATACGCAGTATTTT.